This record covers a single T cell receptor (beta chain). Authors' analysis steps: Reference gene primer amplification yielded estimated nucleated cell counts. The data were produced by immunoSEQ multiplex PCR, yet TCRdb's version contains in-frame clones alone and is incomplete. D and trimming come from the DNA, and the V and J calls and clone size come from that table. The repertoire holds under 300,000 clones, with more than 75% as singletons. The sample belongs to a study of blood T cell repertoires in COVID-19. Across the study: The samples span acute and convalescent COVID-19 from the United States, Italy and Spain.

Germline V gene data show CDR1 as SGDLS and CDR2 as YYNGEE. With 0 bases removed from V and 6 bases from J, the gap between germline ends came to 13 bases. The CDR3 covers 14 residues. The J gene is TRBJ2-7, the V gene TRBV9; D gene ambiguous. This receptor was obtained from a man at least 80 years old with acute or convalescent COVID-19. The material sequenced was peripheral blood. CDR3 protein: CASSVGSSTPEQYF. In nucleotides, the CDR3 is TGTGCCAGCAGCGTAGGATCGTCAACACCCGAGCAGTACTTC.